Presented here are 12 T cell receptor beta chains from one specimen sequenced in a study of T-cell reconstitution after alpha-beta-depleted transplantation in children. Preparation of the TCRbeta library used unique molecular identifiers. TCRdb re-derived calls from the PCR reads in MiXCR, one entry per CDR3 protein. The sample yields over 85,000 distinct CDR3 sequences, 7% to 8% seen once. This sample comprised PBMCs, obtained before TCRalphabeta/CD19-depleted stem cell transplant. All receptors come from a boy aged 2 to 9 with acute lymphoblastic leukemia, due to receive a stem cell transplant.

This chain joins TRBV4-1 and TRBJ2-1, with D perhaps matching TRBD2 (5 bases). There are 14 residues in the CDR3. The V gene's germline CDR1 is MGHRA and CDR2 YSYEKL. Trimming left V 5 bases short and J 7 bases short, with 15 bases between. CDR3 residues: CASSYGLGKNEQFF. The CDR3 DNA reads as TGCGCCAGCAGCTACGGACTGGGTAAGAATGAGCAGTTCTTC.

This clonotype was picked up a small number of times. V gene TRBV20-1 combines with J gene TRBJ1-1; D is unclear. There are 13 residues in the CDR3. CDR1 is DFQATT, CDR2 SNEGSKA, per germline (reference sequence). The V gene lost 7 bases and the J gene lost 1 base, with 13 bases spanning the gap. CDR3 amino acids: CSGSGRQNTEAFF. Here the CDR3 DNA reads TGCAGTGGATCCGGCAGGCAGAACACTGAAGCTTTCTTT.

V and J are TRBV2 and TRBJ1-5; unclear D gene. CDR1 and CDR2 (germline): SNHLY, FYNNEI. Trimming removed 6 bases at V and 0 bases at J, with 12 bases between. This CDR3 has 15 amino acids. CDR3 nucleotides: TGTGCCAGCAGCGTTGACGGTTATAGCAATCAGCCCCAGCATTTT. Translation gives CASSVDGYSNQPQHF.

This clonotype was counted only a few times. This chain links TRBV5-6 with TRBJ2-3; TRBD1 aligns across 9 bases. CDR3 length: 15 residues. V trimming: 3 bases; J trimming: 4 bases; junction bases outside the gene matches: 6. Germline lookup yields CDR1 SGHDT and CDR2 YYEEEE. The CDR3 spells CASSYGTGLSDTQYF. CDR3 DNA sequence: TGTGCCAGCAGCTATGGGACAGGGTTATCAGATACGCAGTATTTT.

Only a few counts were recorded for this clonotype. The junction departs from the called germline gene at one end, perhaps through a read error. V usage is TRBV7-9 and J usage is TRBJ2-1; D remains unclear. Germline V gene data show CDR1 as SEHNR and CDR2 as FQNEAQ (reference sequence). This CDR3 has 12 amino acids. CDR3 bases: TGTGCCAGCAGCCCCTCCTACAATGAGCGGTTCTTC. This translates into CASSPSYNERFF.

This clonotype has more than one count but fewer than ten. The chain couples TRBV20-1 to TRBJ1-1; 8 nucleotides line up with TRBD1. J was trimmed by 4 bases and V by 5 bases; bases with no gene match: 3. The CDR3 is 12 residues long. CDR1 DFQATT and CDR2 SNEGSKA come from the germline V gene (reference sequence). The CDR3 DNA reads TGCAGTGCTGGACAGGGACTCACTGAAGCTTTCTTT. Its protein product is CSAGQGLTEAFF.

This clonotype was observed at least ten times. This sequence joins TRBV9 and TRBJ2-1, with D possibly being TRBD2 (6 bases). The germline V gene has CDR1 SGDLS and CDR2 YYNGEE. The CDR3 totals 16 residues. The V end lost 0 bases, the J end lost 1 base, and 11 bases lay between the germline ends. The CDR3 is CASSVDPGVSYNEQFF. The CDR3 DNA follows: TGTGCCAGCAGCGTAGACCCGGGGGTTTCCTACAATGAGCAGTTCTTC.

There are many counts of this clonotype. The V call is TRBV7-9, the J call TRBJ2-3, with D uncertain. Trimming cost V 4 bases and J 12 bases, with 14 bases left between them. CDR3 length: 12 amino acids. Germline V lookup: CDR1 SEHNR, CDR2 FQNEAQ (reference sequence). In DNA, the CDR3 is TGTGCCAGCAGCTCGGGCATGCACGTCCAGTATTTT. Amino acids: CASSSGMHVQYF.

This clonotype was picked up many times. This chain joins TRBV3-1 and TRBJ2-5; 13 positions match TRBD2. There are 19 residues in the CDR3. V shed 4 bases, J shed 5 bases, and the junction held 16 bases outside the gene matches. Germline CDR1 is LGHDT and CDR2 is YNNKEL (reference sequence). The CDR3 DNA follows: TGTGCCAGCAGCCCGACTAGCGGGGGGACCCATTTTGGTGGCGAGACCCAGTACTTC. Residues: CASSPTSGGTHFGGETQYF.

This clonotype was observed a few times. The V and J genes are TRBV7-8 and TRBJ1-1, with TRBD1 matching 7 bases. Germline CDR1 reads SGHVS; CDR2 reads FQNEAQ. With V trimmed by 6 bases and J by 10 bases, 17 bases remained unmatched. The CDR3 is made up of 15 amino acids. CDR3 region: CASSSQTGTQLPAFF. CDR3 bases: TGTGCCAGCAGTTCCCAGACAGGGACTCAACTCCCAGCTTTCTTT. Combining the CDR3 with reference TRBV7-8 and TRBJ1-1 gives the whole variable domain GAGVSQSPRYKVAKRGQDVALRCDPISGHVSLFWYQQALGQGPEFLTYFQNEAQLDKSGLPSDRFFAERPEGSVSTLKIQRTQQEDSAVYLCASSSQTGTQLPAFFGQGTRLTVV.

This clonotype was counted many times. The V gene is TRBV11-2, the J gene TRBJ2-2, with D perhaps TRBD2 (6 bases). V lost 8 bases and J 2 bases, leaving 15 bases between the germline ends. Germline loops: CDR1 SGHAT, CDR2 FQNNGV. CDR3 length: 15 residues. The CDR3 is CASDFGTLNTGELFF. The CDR3 DNA reads TGTGCCAGCGATTTCGGGACTCTTAACACCGGGGAGCTGTTTTTT.

This clonotype has just a few counts. The chain carries TRBV27 and TRBJ1-2, with D possibly TRBD1 on 5 matching bases. With 0 bases removed from V and 5 bases from J, the gap between germline ends came to 10 bases. This CDR3 is built from 14 residues. Germline CDR1 MNHEY, CDR2 SMNVEV (reference sequence). CDR3 sequence: CASSLSGQGYGYTF. The CDR3 DNA reads as TGTGCCAGCAGTTTATCGGGGCAGGGTTATGGCTACACCTTC.